Shown below are 5 T cell receptor beta chains from a single sample sequenced in a study of T cell responses to AZD1222 COVID-19 vaccine. TCRdb keeps only in-frame clones here, not all; method: immunoSEQ multiplex PCR. The sample carries around 130,000 clones, around 90% recorded once. The sequencing here drew on peripheral blood, taken 28 days after the second AZD1222 dose. These TCRs come from an adult who received the AZD1222 COVID-19 vaccine.

This chain links TRBV2 with TRBJ1-3; D gene uncertain. The CDR3 is made up of 15 amino acids. V was trimmed by 5 bases and J by 4 bases, leaving 15 bases between them. Germline V gene lookup returns CDR1 SNHLY and CDR2 FYNNEI. The CDR3 here is CASSLASGRGNTIYF. The CDR3 DNA reads TGTGCCAGCAGTCTGGCGTCTGGTCGCGGAAACACCATATATTTT. Full variable domain (remainder filled in from reference TRBV2 and TRBJ1-3): EPEVTQTPSHQVTQMGQEVILRCVPISNHLYFYWYRQILGQKVEFLVSFYNNEISEKSEIFDDQFSVERPDGSNFTLKIRSTKLEDSAMYFCASSLASGRGNTIYFGEGSWLTVV.

A few counts support this clone. The chain links TRBV30 to TRBJ2-7, with D perhaps matching TRBD1 (5 bases). Germline V gene sequence: CDR1 GTSNPN, CDR2 SVGIG (reference sequence). The ends were cut back, 0 bases at V and 0 bases at J, with 12 bases in the middle. The CDR3 totals 15 residues. CDR3 protein: CAWSVDSLSSYEQYF. The CDR3 nucleotides are TGTGCCTGGAGTGTAGACAGCCTGAGCTCCTACGAGCAGTACTTC. The full variable domain, completed using reference TRBV30 and TRBJ2-7, is SQTIHQWPATLVQPVGSPLSLECTVEGTSNPNLYWYRQAAGRGLQLLFYSVGIGQISSEVPQNLSASRPQDRQFILSSKKLLLSDSGFYLCAWSVDSLSSYEQYFGPGTRLTVT.

V is TRBV5-1 and J is TRBJ1-3; D unresolved. V was cut by 0 bases and J by 2 bases, with 6 bases left in between. The CDR3 consists of 14 residues. CDR1 is SGHRS, CDR2 YFSETQ, per germline. The CDR3 coding sequence is TGCGCCAGCAGCTTGGGTGATCCTGGAAACACCATATATTTT. Its translation is CASSLGDPGNTIYF.

The chain has TRBV13 and TRBJ2-1; 13 bases line up with TRBD2. V trimming: 5 bases; J trimming: 5 bases; junction bases outside the gene matches: 9. The CDR3 extends over 17 amino acids. Germline loops: CDR1 PRHDT, CDR2 FYEKMQ (reference sequence). The CDR3 region is CASSPTGTSGKHNEQFF. The CDR3 coding sequence is TGTGCCAGCAGCCCGACCGGGACTAGCGGGAAACACAATGAGCAGTTCTTC.

V usage is TRBV12-3 or TRBV12-4 and J usage is TRBJ1-3, with D uncertain. V was clipped by 10 bases and J by 9 bases, with 13 bases between them. This CDR3 is 11 amino acids long. The CDR3 spells CATSRQSTIYF. CDR3 bases: TGTGCCACCTCCCGACAAAGCACCATATATTTT.